A single sample is the source of the 24 T cell receptor beta chains below, sequenced in a study of T cells in Graves' hyperthyroidism and ophthalmopathy. Amplification yielded TCR beta CDR3 regions, with RNA transcripts as the source. The TCR CDR3 was amplified in a first-round RT-PCR using the HTBI primer set. MiXCR was run by TCRdb on the multiplex PCR reads, yielding one entry per CDR3 protein. The sample consists of around 700,000 distinct CDR3 sequences, roughly a third of them appearing once. The sample was blood. The receptors here all came from a woman between 35 and 50 years old with Graves' hyperthyroidism.

This clonotype was observed many times. The rearrangement links TRBV7-2 to TRBJ1-4, with unresolved D. The V gene's germline CDR1 is SGHTA and CDR2 FQGNSA. The CDR3 loop spans 16 amino acids. Trimming removed 1 base from V and 8 bases from J, with 17 bases in between. Here the CDR3 reads CASSLGGSGPGEKLFF. The DNA of the CDR3 is TGTGCCAGCAGCTTAGGGGGTTCAGGTCCGGGGGAAAAACTGTTTTTT.

This clonotype occurred many times. The CDR3 is CASSLDTGANVLTF. In DNA form, the CDR3 reads TGTGCCAGTAGTCTCGACACTGGGGCCAACGTCCTGACTTTC. The chain links TRBV19 to TRBJ2-6; D uncertain. CDR1 is LNHDA, CDR2 SQIVND, per germline (reference sequence). The CDR3 has 14 amino acids. V was trimmed by 5 bases and J by 2 bases, leaving 7 bases between them. The full variable domain, with the rest looked up from reference TRBV19 and TRBJ2-6, is DGGITQSPKYLFRKEGQNVTLSCEQNLNHDAMYWYRQDPGQGLRLIYYSQIVNDFQKGDIAEGYSVSREKKESFPLTVTSAQKNPTAFYLCASSLDTGANVLTFGAGSRLTVL.

This clonotype came up many times. The gene calls are TRBV5-8 and TRBJ2-5, with a weak D call TRBD2 (5 bases). In germline, CDR1 is SGHTS, CDR2 YDEGEE. The CDR3 runs 14 residues. V was pared by 4 bases and J by 2 bases, with 12 bases between. In nucleotides, the CDR3 is TGTGCCAGCAGCGGGCGGACTGGTCAAGAGACCCAGTACTTC. The encoded protein is CASSGRTGQETQYF. The full variable domain, with the rest looked up from reference TRBV5-8 and TRBJ2-5, is EAGVTQSPTHLIKTRGQQATLRCSPISGHTSVYWYQQALGLGLQFLLWYDEGEERNRGNFPPRFSGRQFPNYSSELNVNALELEDSALYLCASSGRTGQETQYFGPGTRLLVL.

This clonotype was recorded many times. V is TRBV19 and J is TRBJ2-5, with D unresolved. There are 12 residues in the CDR3. The V and J ends lost 3 bases and 6 bases respectively, with 8 bases between them. Per the germline V gene, CDR1 is LNHDA and CDR2 is SQIVND (reference sequence). The CDR3 sequence: CASSMSTKTQYF. In DNA form, the CDR3 reads TGTGCCAGTAGTATGAGCACAAAGACCCAGTACTTC.

The chain has TRBV11-2 and TRBJ2-4, with 7 bases aligning to TRBD1. In germline, CDR1 is SGHAT, CDR2 FQNNGV. The CDR3 spans 14 residues. The ends lost 4 bases at V and 8 bases at J; junction bases unmatched: 8. The CDR3 sequence is CASSSNRGQDIQYF. The DNA for the CDR3 is TGTGCCAGCAGCTCCAACCGAGGACAGGACATTCAGTACTTC. Complete variable domain (other parts from reference TRBV11-2 and TRBJ2-4): EAGVAQSPRYKIIEKRQSVAFWCNPISGHATLYWYQQILGQGPKLLIQFQNNGVVDDSQLPKDRFSAERLKGVDSTLKIQPAKLEDSAVYLCASSSNRGQDIQYFGAGTRLSVL.

The chain employs TRBV20-1 and TRBJ2-5, with TRBD2 matching over 10 bases. J lost 5 bases, V lost 0 bases, and 12 bases had no gene match. CDR3 size: 17 residues. The V gene's germline CDR1 is DFQATT and CDR2 SNEGSKA (reference sequence). Here the CDR3 DNA reads TGCAGTGCTAGAGATCTGCCAGCGGGGGGGAGTCAGGAGACCCAGTACTTC. Translated, it gives CSARDLPAGGSQETQYF.

J is TRBJ2-7 and V is TRBV11-2, with a possible D match to TRBD1 (7 bases). V gave up 7 bases and J gave up 2 bases, with 12 bases separating them. CDR1 is SGHAT and CDR2 is FQNNGV in the germline V gene. This CDR3 has 13 residues. CDR3 loop: CASNTRGAYEQYF. The CDR3 DNA follows: TGTGCCAGCAACACCAGGGGGGCCTACGAGCAGTACTTC. The complete variable domain, with remaining parts taken from reference TRBV11-2 and TRBJ2-7, reads EAGVAQSPRYKIIEKRQSVAFWCNPISGHATLYWYQQILGQGPKLLIQFQNNGVVDDSQLPKDRFSAERLKGVDSTLKIQPAKLEDSAVYLCASNTRGAYEQYFGPGTRLTVT.

This clonotype turned up a few times. The rearrangement joins TRBV4-3 to TRBJ1-2; D is undetermined. The V end was cut by 1 base, the J end by 9 bases, with 9 bases between. The CDR3 length is 12 residues. The germline V gene has CDR1 LGHNA and CDR2 YSLEER. CDR3 in amino acids: CASSQVEGSYTF. The CDR3 DNA is TGCGCCAGCAGCCAAGTCGAAGGTAGCTACACCTTC.

This clonotype was counted a few times. At one end, the junction sequence differs from germline, possibly due to a read error. The V and J genes are TRBV5-8 and TRBJ1-5, with unresolved D. Germline lookup yields CDR1 SGHTS and CDR2 YDEGEE. The CDR3 spans 15 residues. CDR3 residues: CASSQAVGEHQPQHF. For the CDR3, the DNA is TGCGCCAGCAGCCAAGCCGTCGGGGAGCATCAGCCCCAGCATTTT.

This clonotype has a count of ten or more. This chain joins TRBV25-1 and TRBJ1-2, with a possible D match to TRBD1 (5 bases). The CDR3 contains 16 residues. V was pared by 7 bases and J by 0 bases, with 18 bases between. The germline CDR1 and CDR2 sequences are MGHDK and SYGVNS. The CDR3 sequence is CASTETETGSNYGYTF. CDR3 DNA sequence: TGTGCCAGCACGGAGACAGAGACCGGATCTAACTATGGCTACACCTTC.

The chain links TRBV12-3 or TRBV12-4 to TRBJ1-1, with TRBD1 as a possible D gene (5 bases). Trimming shortened V by 8 bases and J by 5 bases, and 24 bases separated the two germline ends. The CDR3 has 16 amino acids. CDR3 residues: CASSLRTQGPGTEAFF. In DNA form, the CDR3 reads TGTGCCAGCTCCCTCCGGACTCAGGGACCGGGGACTGAAGCTTTCTTT.

V and J are TRBV25-1 and TRBJ1-4; D is undetermined. V was pared by 5 bases and J by 4 bases, with 11 bases between. This CDR3 has 14 residues. Germline-derived CDR1 and CDR2 are MGHDK and SYGVNS. CDR3 nucleotide sequence: TGTGCCAGCAGTTTGTACAATAATAATGAAAAACTGTTTTTT. Translating gives CASSLYNNNEKLFF.

The rearrangement uses TRBV27 and TRBJ2-5; 7 bases align to TRBD2. The CDR3 sequence is 16 residues long. Germline trimming cut 3 bases from V and 2 bases from J; bases unmatched to any gene: 9. Germline CDR1 MNHEY, CDR2 SMNVEV (reference sequence). CDR3 coding DNA: TGTGCCAGCAGTTTTTCTGGGGGGGAAGGGCAAGAGACCCAGTACTTC. Protein product: CASSFSGGEGQETQYF.

This clonotype was counted between two and nine times. The CDR3 DNA reads as TGTGCCACCAACATCTACTATGGCTACACCTTC. Residues: CATNIYYGYTF. V and J are TRBV28 and TRBJ1-2, with D unresolved. The CDR3 covers 11 residues. Germline values: CDR1 MDHEN, CDR2 SYDVKM. V lost 10 bases to trimming and J lost 3 bases, with 9 bases between them.

This chain uses TRBV5-5 with TRBJ1-3; D possibly corresponds to TRBD1 (6 bases). V was shortened by 5 bases and J by 5 bases, with 17 bases between the two germline ends. This CDR3 region has 15 residues. Per germline, CDR1 SGHKS and CDR2 YYEKEE (reference sequence). CDR3 coding DNA: TGTGCCAGCAGGCCGGGGGCCACCTCGAGAAACACCATATATTTT. Its protein is CASRPGATSRNTIYF.

This clonotype was seen only a few times. The CDR3 coding sequence is TGTGCCAGCAGCAATACCTTGGTTAGCGGGAGTAGCCACGAGCAGTACTTC. Amino acids: CASSNTLVSGSSHEQYF. The J gene is TRBJ2-7, the V gene TRBV7-8; the match to TRBD2 covers 9 bases. The CDR3 has 17 amino acids. Germline lookup yields CDR1 SGHVS and CDR2 FQNEAQ. With 5 bases clipped from V and 5 bases from J, the junction kept 16 bases outside the gene matches.

V gene TRBV29-1 combines with J gene TRBJ1-2; a possible D gene is TRBD1 (5 bases). CDR1 and CDR2 (germline): SQVTM, ANQGSEA. V was clipped by 1 base and J by 6 bases, with 27 bases between them. The CDR3 sequence is 18 residues long. The CDR3 DNA is TGCAGCGTTGAAGCGGGTCCGAATCTTGACCGGGACGGCGATGGCTACACCTTC. It is translated as CSVEAGPNLDRDGDGYTF. Full variable domain (remainder filled in from reference TRBV29-1 and TRBJ1-2): SAVISQKPSRDICQRGTSLTIQCQVDSQVTMMFWYRQQPGQSLTLIATANQGSEATYESGFVIDKFPISRPNLTFSTLTVSNMSPEDSSIYLCSVEAGPNLDRDGDGYTFGSGTRLTVV.

As concerns this clonotype: This may be a read error, as it is one base from a much larger clone. The genes are TRBV14 and TRBJ1-1; D uncertain. The germline gives CDR1 SGHDN, CDR2 FVKESK. The CDR3 extends over 13 amino acids. The CDR3 nucleotides are TGTGCCGGCAGACGACCCGGGAACACTGAAGCTTTCTTT. This encodes CAGRRPGNTEAFF.

The chain links TRBV12-3 or TRBV12-4 to TRBJ1-1; D might be TRBD1 (5 bases). V shed 6 bases and J shed 1 base, with 12 bases lying between them. This CDR3 comprises 14 residues. CDR3 in amino acids: CASRVETANTEAFF. CDR3 coding DNA: TGTGCCAGCAGGGTCGAGACAGCGAACACTGAAGCTTTCTTT.

This clonotype occurred a few times. The J gene is TRBJ1-2, the V gene TRBV6-1, with D perhaps matching TRBD1 (5 bases). V shed 3 bases and J shed 3 bases, with 8 bases lying between them. The CDR3 totals 13 residues. Germline V gene sequence: CDR1 MNHNS, CDR2 SASEGT. CDR3 amino acids: CASSDEGHYGYTF. DNA for the CDR3: TGTGCCAGCAGTGACGAGGGGCACTATGGCTACACCTTC.

The CDR3 nucleotides are TGTGCCAGCAGCTATCCCTCTGGACTCTCTGGAAACACCATATATTTT. It codes for CASSYPSGLSGNTIYF. This chain uses TRBV7-9 with TRBJ1-3; no clear D gene. Germline values: CDR1 SEHNR, CDR2 FQNEAQ (reference sequence). The V end lost 4 bases, the J end lost 0 bases, and 13 bases lay between the germline ends. This CDR3 contains 16 residues.

Many counts were recorded for this clonotype. The chain recombines TRBV4-3 with TRBJ1-2; 7 positions agree with TRBD1. The germline gives CDR1 LGHNA, CDR2 YSLEER. CDR3 size: 13 residues. Trimming took 0 bases from V and 14 from J; bases not matched to a gene: 9. CDR3 protein: CASSQEIGSTGTF. The CDR3 DNA sequence: TGCGCCAGCAGCCAAGAAATCGGATCGACAGGGACCTTC.

V gene TRBV11-3 combines with J gene TRBJ1-6; D remains ambiguous. The CDR3 has 11 amino acids. Germline CDR1 reads SGHNT; CDR2 reads YENEEA. With 2 bases removed from V and 11 bases from J, the gap between germline ends came to 4 bases. This CDR3 reads CASSLRAPLHF. For the CDR3, the DNA is TGTGCCAGCAGCTTACGAGCACCCCTCCACTTT.

This clonotype was recorded a few times. The chain is built from TRBV20-1 and TRBJ1-2; 9 bases map to TRBD1. The length of the CDR3 is 15 residues. V was pared by 3 bases and J by 5 bases, with 10 bases of the junction left unmatched. CDR1 DFQATT and CDR2 SNEGSKA come from the germline V gene (reference sequence). This chain's CDR3 is CSASGGQGTGYGYTF. The CDR3 DNA sequence: TGCAGTGCTAGTGGGGGACAGGGAACGGGATATGGCTACACCTTC.